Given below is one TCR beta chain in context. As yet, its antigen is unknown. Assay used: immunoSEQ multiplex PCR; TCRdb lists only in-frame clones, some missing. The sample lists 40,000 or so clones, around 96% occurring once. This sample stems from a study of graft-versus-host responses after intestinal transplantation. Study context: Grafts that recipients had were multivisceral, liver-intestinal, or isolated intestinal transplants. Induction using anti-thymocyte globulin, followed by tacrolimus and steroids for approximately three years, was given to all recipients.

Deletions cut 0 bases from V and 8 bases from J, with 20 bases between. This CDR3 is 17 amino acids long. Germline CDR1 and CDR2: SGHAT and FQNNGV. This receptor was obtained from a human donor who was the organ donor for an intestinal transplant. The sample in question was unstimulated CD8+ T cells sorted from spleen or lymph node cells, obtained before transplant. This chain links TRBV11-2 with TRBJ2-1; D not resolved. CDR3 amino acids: CASSLDSRATGRHEQFF. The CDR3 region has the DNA TGTGCCAGCAGCTTAGATAGTCGGGCTACCGGGCGTCATGAGCAGTTCTTC. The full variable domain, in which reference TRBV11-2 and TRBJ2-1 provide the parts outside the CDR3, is EAGVAQSPRYKIIEKRQSVAFWCNPISGHATLYWYQQILGQGPKLLIQFQNNGVVDDSQLPKDRFSAERLKGVDSTLKIQPAKLEDSAVYLCASSLDSRATGRHEQFFGPGTRLTVL.